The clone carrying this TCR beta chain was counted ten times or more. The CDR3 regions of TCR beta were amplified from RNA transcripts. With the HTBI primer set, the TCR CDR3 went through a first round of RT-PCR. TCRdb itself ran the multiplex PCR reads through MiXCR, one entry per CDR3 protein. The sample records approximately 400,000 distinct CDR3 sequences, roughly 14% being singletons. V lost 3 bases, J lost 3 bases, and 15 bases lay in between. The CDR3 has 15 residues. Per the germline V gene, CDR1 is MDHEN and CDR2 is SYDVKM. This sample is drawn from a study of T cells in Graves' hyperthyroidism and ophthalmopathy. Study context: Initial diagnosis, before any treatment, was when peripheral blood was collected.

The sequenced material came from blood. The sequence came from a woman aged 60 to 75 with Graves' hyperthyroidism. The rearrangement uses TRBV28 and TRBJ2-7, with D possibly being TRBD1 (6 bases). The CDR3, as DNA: TGTGCCAGCAGTTTTCCCAGGGGCCAAAACTACGAGCAGTACTTC. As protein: CASSFPRGQNYEQYF.